This TCR beta chain came from a study of post-analysis software for immune sequencing data. Tagging with unique molecular identifiers was a feature of the TCR beta cDNA libraries. TCRdb processed the PCR reads anew with MiXCR; each CDR3 protein has one entry. The table shows a few hundred thousand distinct CDR3 sequences, with 34% occurring only once. CDR3 length: 17 amino acids. V was cut by 5 bases and J by 4 bases, with 18 bases left in between. Germline-derived CDR1 and CDR2 are SGHTA and FQGNSA. As for this clonotype: Its antigen is not known.

Overall study findings and caveats: Comparison of patients with controls showed five TRBV segments more frequent in patients, TRBV5-6, TRBV5-1 and TRBV20-1 among them. Versus controls, multiple sclerosis patients showed significantly lower diversity (normalized Chao1).

This TCR derives from a girl aged 2 to 17 with multiple sclerosis. The sample was blood. This sequence joins TRBV7-2 and TRBJ2-6; D is possibly TRBD1 (6 bases). Written as DNA, the CDR3 is TGTGCCAGCAGCGCGTCTGGGGGCCTCGGAGGGGCCAACGTCCTGACTTTC. This sequence encodes CASSASGGLGGANVLTF.